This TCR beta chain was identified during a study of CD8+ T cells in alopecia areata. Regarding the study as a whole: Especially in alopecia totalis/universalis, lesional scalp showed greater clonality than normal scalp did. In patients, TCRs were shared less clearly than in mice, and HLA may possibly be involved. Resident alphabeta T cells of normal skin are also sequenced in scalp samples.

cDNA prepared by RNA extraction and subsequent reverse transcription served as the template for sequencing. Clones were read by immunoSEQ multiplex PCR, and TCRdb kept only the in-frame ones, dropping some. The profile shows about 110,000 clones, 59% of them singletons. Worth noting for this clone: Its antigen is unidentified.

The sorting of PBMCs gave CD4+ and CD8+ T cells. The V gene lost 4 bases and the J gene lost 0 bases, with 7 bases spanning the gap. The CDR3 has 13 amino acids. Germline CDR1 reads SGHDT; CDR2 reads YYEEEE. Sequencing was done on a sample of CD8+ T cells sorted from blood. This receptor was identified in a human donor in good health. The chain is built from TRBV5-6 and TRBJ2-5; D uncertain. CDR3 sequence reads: CASSEVYQETQYF. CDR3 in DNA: TGTGCCAGCAGCGAAGTGTACCAAGAGACCCAGTACTTC.